This T cell receptor (beta chain) was captured in a study of shared clonotypes between healthy human individuals. Study at large: Plates per donor: three CD4 naive, three CD4 memory, two CD8 naive, one CD8 memory.

Remarks on this clone: Its cognate antigen is unknown.

In the naive CD8 group, cells lacked CD45RO and were positively selected for CCR7, so terminally differentiated effector memory CD45RA+ cells were left out. The repertoire was sequenced with immunoSEQ multiplex PCR; TCRdb's copy has only in-frame clones and lacks some. The table includes roughly 2.1 million clones, 90% to 95% detected once. Study results and limitations: A few donors showed sharing of 4.5% to 5% of naive CD4 clonotypes. Among donors, the sharing of clonotypes was expected to be influenced by sequencing depth.

V lost 3 bases and J 4 bases, leaving 6 bases between the germline ends. This CDR3 is 13 amino acids long. Germline V CDR1 and CDR2: ENHRY, SYGVKD. The chain is built from TRBV10-3 and TRBJ2-2; D gene unclear. Sequenced sample: naive CD8+ T cells from PBMCs. The receptor was derived from a man younger than 35 in good health. Some clones in this sample may be carry-over from other donors' samples. CDR3 region: CAISDHFTGELFF. Here the CDR3 DNA reads TGTGCCATCAGTGACCACTTCACCGGGGAGCTGTTTTTT.